Shown below are 3 T cell receptor beta chains from a single sample sequenced in a study of vaccination and CD4 T cells after COVID-19. No antigen has been assigned to these receptors. The Oncomine TCR Beta short-read assay was applied to DNA of cultured CD4+ T cells. TCRdb analysed the PCR reads with MiXCR anew, one entry per CDR3 protein. The top ten clones hold about 6% of a sample with under 20,000 distinct CDR3 sequences, 43% of them seen once. Treatment denoted: roughly ten-day PBMC culture with coronavirus spike peptide pools or control peptides (ViraFEST assay). Sequences were derived from CD4+ T cells from blood, cultured in vitro, sampled before SARS-CoV-2 vaccination. The source is a human donor who had recovered from COVID-19.

The V call is TRBV7-9, the J call TRBJ1-3; D not resolved. This CDR3 is 15 amino acids long. Germline V gene sequence: CDR1 SEHNR, CDR2 FQNEAQ (reference sequence). The V gene lost 1 base and the J gene lost 5 bases, with 12 bases spanning the gap. The CDR3 loop is CASSLGAGSRNTIYF. The CDR3 nucleotides are TGTGCCAGCAGCTTAGGGGCTGGTTCGAGAAACACCATATATTTT.

This clonotype was recorded a few times. This chain connects TRBV28 to TRBJ2-5; 8 positions match TRBD1. Germline values: CDR1 MDHEN, CDR2 SYDVKM. Losses at the gene ends were 5 bases for V and 5 bases for J; bases not matched to a gene: 4. The CDR3 covers 13 residues. CDR3 protein: CASSLGQEETQYF. The CDR3 nucleotides are TGTGCCAGCAGTCTGGGACAGGAGGAGACCCAGTACTTC.

Notes on this clonotype: At one boundary the junction diverges from the germline segment, which might be a read error. This chain links TRBV6-1 with TRBJ1-6; 10 positions match TRBD1. Germline V gives CDR1 MNHNS, CDR2 SASEGT. CDR3 length: 19 amino acids. The CDR3 spells CASSPGQGFKDGRASTLHF. The CDR3 DNA sequence: TGTGCCAGCAGTCCGGGACAGGGGTTTAAGGATGGCCGGGCTTCAACCCTCCACTTT.